A single sample gave rise to the 19 T cell receptor beta chains below, sequenced in a study of cytomegalovirus exposure and HLA in healthy donors. PCR primers comprised 60 Vbeta and 13 Jbeta primers. Assay: immunoSEQ multiplex PCR; the TCRdb copy retains only in-frame clones and omits some. The sample has 150,000 to 250,000 clones; approximately 80% are singletons. The sequenced material came from PBMCs. The source is a boy aged 2 to 10 in good health and CMV-seronegative.

About this clone itself: Other DNA sequences in this sample translate to the same CDR3. This chain joins TRBV2 and TRBJ1-5; unclear D gene. The V end lost 5 bases, the J end lost 7 bases, and 9 bases lay between the germline ends. Looked up from germline, CDR1 is SNHLY and CDR2 is FYNNEI. The CDR3 has 12 residues. The chain's CDR3 is CASSPTDQPQHF. In DNA, the CDR3 is TGTGCCAGCAGTCCTACAGACCAGCCCCAGCATTTT.

The CDR3 region has the DNA TGCGCCAGCAGCTTGGACAATAACTATGGCTACACCTTC. Translation: CASSLDNNYGYTF. The chain employs TRBV5-1 and TRBJ1-2; D unresolved. Trimming removed 0 bases at V and 1 base at J, with 4 bases between. Germline V CDR1 and CDR2: SGHRS, YFSETQ. This CDR3 has 13 residues.

The CDR3 nucleotides are TGTGCCAGCAGCCTTATGACAGGGGAGGCCGGGGAGCTGTTTTTT. Amino acid sequence: CASSLMTGEAGELFF. The chain couples TRBV9 to TRBJ2-2; 8 bases line up with TRBD1. The CDR3 has 15 amino acids. V shed 4 bases and J 6 bases; nucleotides not matched to a gene: 8. The germline CDR1 and CDR2 sequences are SGDLS and YYNGEE.

The J gene is TRBJ2-5, the V gene TRBV2; 11 nucleotides line up with TRBD2. In germline, CDR1 is SNHLY, CDR2 FYNNEI. The J segment lost 5 bases and the V segment lost 6 bases, leaving 8 bases of the junction unmatched. The CDR3 runs to 15 residues. The CDR3 region has the DNA TGTGCCAGCAGCCCAGGGACTAGCGGCCGTGAGACCCAGTACTTC. Its protein is CASSPGTSGRETQYF.

This clone was counted only a few times. The V call is TRBV11-2, the J call TRBJ2-6; possible D gene TRBD1, 5 bases. The CDR3 runs 14 residues. The germline CDR1 and CDR2 sequences are SGHAT and FQNNGV. The ends were cut back, 8 bases at V and 0 bases at J, with 8 bases in the middle. The CDR3 DNA is TGTGCCAGCTCAAGGGGCTCTGGGGCCAACGTCCTGACTTTC. Its protein is CASSRGSGANVLTF.

CDR3 coding DNA: TGTGCCAGCAGCCCCTCCCCCTACAATGAGCAGTTCTTC. The encoded protein is CASSPSPYNEQFF. J is TRBJ2-1 and V is TRBV7-3; D is unclear. Germline assignment: CDR1 SGHTA and CDR2 FQGTGA. With 5 bases removed from V and 2 bases from J, the gap between germline ends came to 7 bases. The CDR3 length is 13 residues.

As concerns this clone: An end of the junction does not agree with germline; a read error may underlie this. The rearrangement joins TRBV10-3 to TRBJ2-7, with 9 bases aligning to TRBD2. The CDR3 is made up of 16 amino acids. In germline, CDR1 is ENHRY, CDR2 SYGVKD. CDR3 protein: CASSYQRGAIPYEQYF. The CDR3 nucleotides read TGTGCCAGCAGTTACCAGCGGGGGGCGATCCCCTACGAGCAGTACTTC.

In the case of this clone: One end of the junction fails to match germline, which may point to a read error. This chain uses TRBV7-2 with TRBJ2-7; TRBD2 aligns across 13 bases. The CDR3 runs 15 residues. In germline, CDR1 is SGHTA, CDR2 FQGNSA. CDR3 bases: TGTGCCAGCAGCGTACTAGCGGGGGGGCCCTATGAGCAGTACTTC. It translates to CASSVLAGGPYEQYF.

The chain is built from TRBV27 and TRBJ1-2; possibly TRBD1 for D (5 bases). CDR3 length equals 14 residues. Per germline, CDR1 MNHEY and CDR2 SMNVEV (reference sequence). V was shortened by 0 bases and J by 2 bases, with 7 bases between the two germline ends. CDR3 DNA: TGTGCCAGCAGTTTATCTGGGGGGAACTATGGCTACACCTTC. It is translated as CASSLSGGNYGYTF.

The rearrangement uses TRBV5-4 and TRBJ2-7, with 9 bases matching TRBD1. V was clipped by 3 bases and J by 0 bases; unmatched bases: 4. Germline loops: CDR1 SGHNT, CDR2 YYREEE (reference sequence). The CDR3 has 15 residues. Here the CDR3 reads CASSYRDRDSYEQYF. In DNA form, the CDR3 reads TGTGCCAGCAGCTACCGGGACAGGGACTCCTACGAGCAGTACTTC.

As DNA, the CDR3 is TGCGCCAGCAATACGGGACTAGCTATTGGGTATGAGCAGTTCTTC. It encodes CASNTGLAIGYEQFF. The chain uses TRBV5-1 and TRBJ2-1; 9 bases fit TRBD2. CDR3 size: 15 residues. CDR1 and CDR2 from the germline V gene are SGHRS and YFSETQ. With V trimmed by 6 bases and J by 8 bases, 12 bases remained unmatched.

The CDR3 region is CAWQGGQGSPNQPQHF. The CDR3 DNA sequence: TGTGCCTGGCAGGGGGGACAGGGGAGCCCCAATCAGCCCCAGCATTTT. The chain couples TRBV30 to TRBJ1-5, with 10 positions matching TRBD1. The CDR3 has 16 residues. V was clipped by 5 bases and J by 3 bases; unmatched bases: 10. Germline CDR1 reads GTSNPN; CDR2 reads SVGIG (reference sequence).

Comment on this clone: Other DNA sequences in the sample encode the same CDR3. The V call is TRBV7-9, the J call TRBJ2-6, with 9 bases that match TRBD2. The ends lost 5 bases at V and 1 base at J; junction bases unmatched: 12. The germline gives CDR1 SEHNR, CDR2 FQNEAQ (reference sequence). This CDR3 contains 19 residues. CDR3 coding DNA: TGTGCCAGCAGCCCAGGGACGGAGACTAGCGGTTCTGGGGCCAACGTCCTGACTTTC. Protein sequence: CASSPGTETSGSGANVLTF.

A single count supports this clone. This chain uses TRBV21-1 with TRBJ2-3; TRBD2 is taken as the D call from the table, unchecked against the DNA. TRBV21-1 is given as a pseudogene. The CDR3 sequence is 16 residues long. The CDR3: CASSRLAGDSTDTQYF. The CDR3 DNA is TGTGCCAGCAGCAGGCTAGCGGGAGACAGCACAGATACGCAGTATTTT.

This chain joins TRBV6-1 and TRBJ2-7; 13 bases match TRBD2. The CDR3 loop spans 18 amino acids. The germline V gene encodes CDR1 MNHNS and CDR2 SASEGT. Trimming took 4 bases from V and 9 from J; bases not matched to a gene: 18. The CDR3 DNA follows: TGTGCCAGCAGTGGCGGACTAGCGGGGGCCTATAGCGGTTTGGTGCAGTACTTC. Its translation: CASSGGLAGAYSGLVQYF.

This clone was seen once. The chain is built from TRBV5-1 and TRBJ2-6, with D possibly TRBD1 on 6 matching bases. Trimming shortened V by 2 bases and J by 0 bases, and 9 bases separated the two germline ends. The germline CDR1 and CDR2 sequences are SGHRS and YFSETQ. This CDR3 region has 16 residues. CDR3 sequence (DNA): TGCGCCAGCAGCTTTGACAGGAGCTCTGGGGCCAACGTCCTGACTTTC. Translating gives CASSFDRSSGANVLTF.

The chain employs TRBV27 and TRBJ2-2, with D tentatively TRBD1 (5 bases). V gave up 0 bases and J gave up 0 bases, with 11 bases separating them. Looked up from germline, CDR1 is MNHEY and CDR2 is SMNVEV (reference sequence). The CDR3 spans 17 residues. CDR3 nucleotide sequence: TGTGCCAGCAGTTTATCGATTGGGGCAGCGAACACCGGGGAGCTGTTTTTT. As protein: CASSLSIGAANTGELFF.

The CDR3, as DNA: TGTGCCAGCAATATCGAGATGAGCTCCTACAATGAGCAGTTCTTC. Its protein product is CASNIEMSSYNEQFF. This chain uses TRBV6-1 with TRBJ2-1; no clear D gene. Looked up from germline, CDR1 is MNHNS and CDR2 is SASEGT. V was clipped by 7 bases and J by 0 bases, with 13 bases between them. The CDR3 is 15 residues long.

This clone was seen a handful of times. The gene calls are TRBV6-8 and TRBJ2-3, with 12 nucleotides matching TRBD2. Germline values: CDR1 MNHGY, CDR2 SAAAGT. With 6 bases clipped from V and 6 bases from J, the junction kept 22 bases outside the gene matches. The CDR3 length is 20 residues. As DNA, the CDR3 is TGTGCCAGCAGCTACCATCGACTAGCGGGGGACCCGACGGGATGGGATACGCAGTATTTT. Encoded protein: CASSYHRLAGDPTGWDTQYF.